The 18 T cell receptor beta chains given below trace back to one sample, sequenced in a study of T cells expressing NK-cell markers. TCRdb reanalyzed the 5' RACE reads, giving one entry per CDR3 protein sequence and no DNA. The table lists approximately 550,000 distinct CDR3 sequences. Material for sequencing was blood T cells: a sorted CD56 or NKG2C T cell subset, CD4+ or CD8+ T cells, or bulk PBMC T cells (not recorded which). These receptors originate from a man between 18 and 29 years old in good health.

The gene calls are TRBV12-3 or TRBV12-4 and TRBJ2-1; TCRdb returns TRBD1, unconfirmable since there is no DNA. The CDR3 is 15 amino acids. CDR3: CASRGTGSLHNEQFF.

This CDR3 is CASTPDGGVATEAFF. The chain is built from TRBV12-3 or TRBV12-4 and TRBJ1-1; TCRdb's D gene call, TRBD1, goes unchecked for lack of DNA. CDR3 size: 15 residues.

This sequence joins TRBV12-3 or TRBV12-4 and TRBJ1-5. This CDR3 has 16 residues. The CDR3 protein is CASGDEARGSNQPQHF.

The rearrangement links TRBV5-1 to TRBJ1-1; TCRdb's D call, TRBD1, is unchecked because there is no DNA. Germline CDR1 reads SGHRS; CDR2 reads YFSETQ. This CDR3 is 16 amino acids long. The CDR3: CASSFRLQGGRTEAFF.

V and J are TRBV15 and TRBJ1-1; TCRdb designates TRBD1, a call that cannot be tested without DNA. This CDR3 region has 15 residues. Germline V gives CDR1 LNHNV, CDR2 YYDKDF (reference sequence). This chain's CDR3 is CATAGGLTGGTEAFF.

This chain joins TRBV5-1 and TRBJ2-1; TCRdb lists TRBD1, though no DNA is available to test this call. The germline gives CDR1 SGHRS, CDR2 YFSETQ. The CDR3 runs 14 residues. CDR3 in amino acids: CASSNGQLNNEQFF.

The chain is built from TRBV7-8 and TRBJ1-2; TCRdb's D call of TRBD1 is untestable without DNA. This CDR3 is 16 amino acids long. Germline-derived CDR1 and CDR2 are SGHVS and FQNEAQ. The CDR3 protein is CASSRRTGESNYGYTF.

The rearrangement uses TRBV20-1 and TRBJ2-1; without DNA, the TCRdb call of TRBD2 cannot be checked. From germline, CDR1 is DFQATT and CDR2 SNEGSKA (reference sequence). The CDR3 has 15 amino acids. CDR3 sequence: CSASSPGFSYNEQFF.

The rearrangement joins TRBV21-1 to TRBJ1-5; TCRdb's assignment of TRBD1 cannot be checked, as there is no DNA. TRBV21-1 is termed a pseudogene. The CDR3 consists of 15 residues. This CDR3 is CASSYGTGEDQPQHF.

CDR3 protein: CASSWGAYTDTQYF. The chain joins TRBV28 to TRBJ2-3; TCRdb proposes TRBD1, but this gene call is untestable without DNA. The CDR3 has 14 amino acids. The germline gives CDR1 MDHEN, CDR2 SYDVKM.

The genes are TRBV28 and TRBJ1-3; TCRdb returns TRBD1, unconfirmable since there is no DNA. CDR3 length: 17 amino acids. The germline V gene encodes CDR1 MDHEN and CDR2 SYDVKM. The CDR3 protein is CASTSSWTIHSGNTIYF.

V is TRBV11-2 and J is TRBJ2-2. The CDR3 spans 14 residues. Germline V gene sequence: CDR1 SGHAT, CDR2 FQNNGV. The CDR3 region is CASSLARYPGELFF.

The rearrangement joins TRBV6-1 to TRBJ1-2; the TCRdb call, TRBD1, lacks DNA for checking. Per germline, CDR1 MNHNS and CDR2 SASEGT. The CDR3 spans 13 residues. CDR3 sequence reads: CASSPGPGGGYTF.

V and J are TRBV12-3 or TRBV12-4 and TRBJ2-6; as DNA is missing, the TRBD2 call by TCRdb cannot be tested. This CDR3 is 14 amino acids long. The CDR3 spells CASRREGGANVLTF.

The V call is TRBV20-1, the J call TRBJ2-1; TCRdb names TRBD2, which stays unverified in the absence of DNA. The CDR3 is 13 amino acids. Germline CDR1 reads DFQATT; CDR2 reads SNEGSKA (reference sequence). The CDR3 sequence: CSARGPSGSEQFF.

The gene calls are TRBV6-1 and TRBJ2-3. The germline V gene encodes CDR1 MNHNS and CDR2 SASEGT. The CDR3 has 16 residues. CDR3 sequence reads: CASRTNRALKTDTQYF.

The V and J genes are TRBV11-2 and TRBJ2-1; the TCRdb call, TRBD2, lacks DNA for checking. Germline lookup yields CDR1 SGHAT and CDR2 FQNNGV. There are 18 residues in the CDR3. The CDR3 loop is CASSDSSGRARIYNEQFF.

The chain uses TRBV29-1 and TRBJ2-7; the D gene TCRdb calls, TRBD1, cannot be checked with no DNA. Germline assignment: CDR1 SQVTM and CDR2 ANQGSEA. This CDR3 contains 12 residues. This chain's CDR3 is CSVRGTGGLEYF.